This T cell receptor beta chain was observed in a study of identical twins. TCRdb reprocessed the 5' RACE reads with MiXCR, giving one entry per CDR3 protein. The repertoire holds hundreds of thousands of distinct CDR3 sequences, with less than 8% as singletons. The CDR3 is 13 residues long. Germline V gives CDR1 SNHLY, CDR2 FYNNEI. V dropped 4 bases and J dropped 6 bases, with 10 bases sitting between them. Every sampled donor was Caucasian and healthy. This clonotype was seen more than once but under ten times. These same records also appear under a second study, on yellow fever vaccine responses in identical twins.

Sequencing was carried out using memory (CD45RO+) T cells sorted from blood. The chain links TRBV2 to TRBJ2-4; D may be TRBD1 or TRBD2 (5 bases each). The source of this sequence is a woman aged 18-29 years in good health. The DNA for the CDR3 is TGTGCCAGCAGTGGGATGGGGACAAACATTCAGTACTTC. It codes for CASSGMGTNIQYF.